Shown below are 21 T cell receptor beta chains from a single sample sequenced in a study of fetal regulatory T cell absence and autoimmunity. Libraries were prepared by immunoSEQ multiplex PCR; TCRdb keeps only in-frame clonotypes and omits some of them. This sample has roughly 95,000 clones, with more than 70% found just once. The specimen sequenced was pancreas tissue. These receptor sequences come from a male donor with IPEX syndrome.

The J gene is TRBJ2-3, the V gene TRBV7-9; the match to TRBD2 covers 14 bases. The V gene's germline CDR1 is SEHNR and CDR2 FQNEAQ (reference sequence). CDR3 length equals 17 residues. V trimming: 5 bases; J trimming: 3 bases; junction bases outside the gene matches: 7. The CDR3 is CASSRWTSGGMTDTQYF. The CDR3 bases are TGTGCCAGCAGCCGCTGGACTAGCGGGGGGATGACAGATACGCAGTATTTT.

The CDR3 region is CAPIVPGTGSYEQYF. The CDR3 DNA reads TGTGCCCCCATCGTTCCCGGGACAGGCTCCTACGAGCAGTACTTC. The chain is built from TRBV10-3 and TRBJ2-7; TRBD1 matches 8 bases. CDR1 and CDR2 from the germline V gene are ENHRY and SYGVKD. The CDR3 has 15 amino acids. After removal of 11 bases from V and 0 bases from J, the junction contained 12 bases not matched to a gene.

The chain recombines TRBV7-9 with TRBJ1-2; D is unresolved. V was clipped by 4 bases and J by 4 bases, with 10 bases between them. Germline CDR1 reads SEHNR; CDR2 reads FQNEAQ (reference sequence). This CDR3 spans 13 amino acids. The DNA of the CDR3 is TGTGCCAGCAGCTACGGGGAGGGCTATGGCTACACCTTC. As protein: CASSYGEGYGYTF.

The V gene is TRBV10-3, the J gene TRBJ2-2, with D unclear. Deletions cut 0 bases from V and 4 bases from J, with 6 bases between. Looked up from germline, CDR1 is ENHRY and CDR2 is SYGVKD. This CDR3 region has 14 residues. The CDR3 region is CAISESGGTGELFF. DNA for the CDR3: TGTGCCATCAGTGAGTCGGGCGGCACCGGGGAGCTGTTTTTT.

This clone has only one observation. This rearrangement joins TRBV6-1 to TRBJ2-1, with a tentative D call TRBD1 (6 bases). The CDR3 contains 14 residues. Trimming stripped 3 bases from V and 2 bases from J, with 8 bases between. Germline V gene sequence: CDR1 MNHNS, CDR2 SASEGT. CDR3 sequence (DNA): TGTGCCAGCAGTGAGTGGGACACCTACAATGAGCAGTTCTTC. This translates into CASSEWDTYNEQFF.

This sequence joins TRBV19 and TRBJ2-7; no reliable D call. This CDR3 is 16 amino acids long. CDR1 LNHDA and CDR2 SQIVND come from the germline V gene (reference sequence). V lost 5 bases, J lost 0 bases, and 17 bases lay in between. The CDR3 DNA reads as TGTGCCAGTAGTCCCTCCCGCGGCAGAAACTCCTACGAGCAGTACTTC. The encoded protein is CASSPSRGRNSYEQYF.

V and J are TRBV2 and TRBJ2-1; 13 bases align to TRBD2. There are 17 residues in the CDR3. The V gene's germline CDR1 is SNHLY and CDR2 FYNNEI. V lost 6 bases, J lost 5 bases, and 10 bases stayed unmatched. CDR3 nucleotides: TGTGCCAGCAGCCCAACCGCCGGGACTAGCGGGGACAATGAGCAGTTCTTC. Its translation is CASSPTAGTSGDNEQFF.

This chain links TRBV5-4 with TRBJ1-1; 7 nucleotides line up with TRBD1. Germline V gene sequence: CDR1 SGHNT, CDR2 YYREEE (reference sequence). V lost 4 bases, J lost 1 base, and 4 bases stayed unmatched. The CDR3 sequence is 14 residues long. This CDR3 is CASSLGQANTEAFF. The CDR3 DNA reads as TGTGCCAGCAGCCTTGGACAGGCGAACACTGAAGCTTTCTTT.

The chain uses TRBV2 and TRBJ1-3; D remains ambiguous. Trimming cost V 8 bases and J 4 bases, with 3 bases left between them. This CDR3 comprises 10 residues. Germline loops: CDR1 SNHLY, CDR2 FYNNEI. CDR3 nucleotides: TGTGCCAGCGGGGGAAACACCATATATTTT. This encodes CASGGNTIYF. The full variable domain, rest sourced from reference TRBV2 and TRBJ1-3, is EPEVTQTPSHQVTQMGQEVILRCVPISNHLYFYWYRQILGQKVEFLVSFYNNEISEKSEIFDDQFSVERPDGSNFTLKIRSTKLEDSAMYFCASGGNTIYFGEGSWLTVV.

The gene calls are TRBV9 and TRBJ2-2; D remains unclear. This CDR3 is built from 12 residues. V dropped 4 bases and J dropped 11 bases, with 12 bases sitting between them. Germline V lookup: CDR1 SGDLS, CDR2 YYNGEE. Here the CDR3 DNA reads TGTGCCAGCAGCCAGGATTTACTTGAGCTGTTTTTT. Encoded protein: CASSQDLLELFF. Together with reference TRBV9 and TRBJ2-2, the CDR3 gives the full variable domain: DSGVTQTPKHLITATGQRVTLRCSPRSGDLSVYWYQQSLDQGLQFLIQYYNGEERAKGNILERFSAQQFPDLHSELNLSSLELGDSALYFCASSQDLLELFFGEGSRLTVL.

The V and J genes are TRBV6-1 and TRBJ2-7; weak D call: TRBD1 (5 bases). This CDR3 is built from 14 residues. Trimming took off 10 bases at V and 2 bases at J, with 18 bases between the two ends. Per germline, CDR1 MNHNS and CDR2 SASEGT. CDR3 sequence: CATTPTVGPYEQYF. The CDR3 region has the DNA TGTGCCACCACCCCGACAGTCGGCCCCTACGAGCAGTACTTC.

The CDR3 spells CASSQVDAGGREQFF. The CDR3 nucleotides read TGCGCCAGCAGCCAAGTAGATGCGGGGGGGCGTGAGCAGTTCTTC. The chain uses TRBV4-1 and TRBJ2-1; 9 bases line up with TRBD2. The CDR3 extends over 15 amino acids. V was pared by 1 base and J by 9 bases, with 7 bases of the junction left unmatched. Germline lookup yields CDR1 MGHRA and CDR2 YSYEKL.

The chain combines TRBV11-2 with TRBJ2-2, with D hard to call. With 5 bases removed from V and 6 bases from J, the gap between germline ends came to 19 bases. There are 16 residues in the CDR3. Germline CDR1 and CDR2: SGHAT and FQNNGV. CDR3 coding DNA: TGTGCCAGCAGCCCACCCTCCATTAGGGTGGCCGGGGAGCTGTTTTTT. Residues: CASSPPSIRVAGELFF.

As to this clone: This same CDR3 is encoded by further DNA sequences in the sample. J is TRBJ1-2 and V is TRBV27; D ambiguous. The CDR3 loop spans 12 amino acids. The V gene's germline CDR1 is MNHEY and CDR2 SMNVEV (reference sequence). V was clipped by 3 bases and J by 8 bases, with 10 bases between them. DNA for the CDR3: TGTGCCAGCAGTTTTCCGGGCGGCGGCTACACCTTC. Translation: CASSFPGGGYTF.

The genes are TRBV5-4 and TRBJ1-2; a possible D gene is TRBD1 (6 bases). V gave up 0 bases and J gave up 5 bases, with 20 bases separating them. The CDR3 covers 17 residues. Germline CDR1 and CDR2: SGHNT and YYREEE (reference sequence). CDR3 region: CASSLDRAPVLRYGYTF. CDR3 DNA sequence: TGTGCCAGCAGCTTGGACAGGGCCCCGGTCTTGAGGTATGGCTACACCTTC.

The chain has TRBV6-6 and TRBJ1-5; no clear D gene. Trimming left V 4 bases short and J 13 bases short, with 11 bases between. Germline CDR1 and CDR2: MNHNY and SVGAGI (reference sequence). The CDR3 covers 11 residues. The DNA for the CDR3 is TGTGCCAGCAGTTCTTTTCCGGGACAGCATTTT. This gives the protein CASSSFPGQHF.

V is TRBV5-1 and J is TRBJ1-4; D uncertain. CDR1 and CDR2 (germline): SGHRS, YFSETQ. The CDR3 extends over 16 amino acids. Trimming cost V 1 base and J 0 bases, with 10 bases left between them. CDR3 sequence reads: CASSLRRAATNEKLFF. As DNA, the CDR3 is TGCGCCAGCAGCTTGAGGAGGGCGGCAACTAATGAAAAACTGTTTTTT.

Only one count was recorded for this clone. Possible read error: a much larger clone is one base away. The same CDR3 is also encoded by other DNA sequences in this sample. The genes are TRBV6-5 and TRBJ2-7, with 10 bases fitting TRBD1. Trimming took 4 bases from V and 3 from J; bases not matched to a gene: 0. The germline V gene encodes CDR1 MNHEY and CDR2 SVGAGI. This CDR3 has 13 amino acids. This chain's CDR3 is CASSWTGGYEQYF. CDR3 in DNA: TGTGCCAGCAGTTGGACAGGGGGCTACGAGCAGTACTTC.

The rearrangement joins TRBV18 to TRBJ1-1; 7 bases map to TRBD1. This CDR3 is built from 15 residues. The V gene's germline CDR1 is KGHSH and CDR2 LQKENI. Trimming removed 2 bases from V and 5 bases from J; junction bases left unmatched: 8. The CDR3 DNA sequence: TGTGCCAGCTCACCAGCCGGGGACAGTAGAACTGAAGCTTTCTTT. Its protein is CASSPAGDSRTEAFF. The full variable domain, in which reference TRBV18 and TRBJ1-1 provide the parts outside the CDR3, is NAGVMQNPRHLVRRRGQEARLRCSPMKGHSHVYWYRQLPEEGLKFMVYLQKENIIDESGMPKERFSAEFPKEGPSILRIQQVVRGDSAAYFCASSPAGDSRTEAFFGQGTRLTVV.

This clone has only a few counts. This chain's CDR3 is CASSFGGSYNSPLHF. CDR3 bases: TGTGCCAGCAGCTTCGGGGGCTCCTATAATTCACCCCTCCACTTT. The chain couples TRBV7-2 to TRBJ1-6; tentatively, D is TRBD1 (5 bases). Germline V CDR1 and CDR2: SGHTA, FQGNSA. The CDR3 covers 15 residues. Trimming cost V 3 bases and J 0 bases, with 6 bases left between them.

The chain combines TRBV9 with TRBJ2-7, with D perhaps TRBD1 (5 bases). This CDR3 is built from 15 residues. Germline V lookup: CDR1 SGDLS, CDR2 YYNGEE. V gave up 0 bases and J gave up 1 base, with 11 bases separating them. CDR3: CASSVAPGSSYEQYF. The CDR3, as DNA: TGTGCCAGCAGCGTAGCTCCAGGGTCGTCCTACGAGCAGTACTTC.